This T cell receptor (beta chain) appears in the sequencing data of a study of cytomegalovirus exposure and HLA in healthy donors. A multiplex PCR was run with 60 Vbeta primers and 13 Jbeta primers. TCRdb keeps only in-frame clones here, not all; method: immunoSEQ multiplex PCR. The sample has just over 200,000 clones, 82% seen once. The CDR3 totals 12 residues. Trimming removed 5 bases from V and 6 bases from J, with 11 bases in between. Per germline, CDR1 GTSNPN and CDR2 SVGIG (reference sequence). This clonotype originated in a woman aged 40 to 49 in good health and CMV-seronegative. Sequenced input: PBMCs. The chain combines TRBV30 with TRBJ2-1, with D perhaps TRBD2 (5 bases). CDR3 nucleotides: TGTGCCTGGGGGAGTTATCTCAATGAGCAGTTCTTC. It is translated as CAWGSYLNEQFF.